The 6 T cell receptor beta chains in this list originate from one sample, sequenced in a study of tumor and adjacent non-tumor tissue in lung cancer. This sample's RNA came from whole unsorted tissue. A modified ARM-PCR protocol with three rounds of nested PCR amplified TCRbeta. TCRdb called the multiplex PCR reads again in MiXCR, with one record for every CDR3 protein. The repertoire holds about 93,000 distinct CDR3 sequences, less than 75% seen once, with about 16% in the top ten. What was sequenced was lung tumor tissue. The receptors stem from a man in his 60s with non-small cell lung cancer.

Notes on this clonotype: At one boundary the junction diverges from the germline segment, which might be a read error. The chain uses TRBV5-6 and TRBJ1-2, with D possibly matching TRBD1 (5 bases). Germline assignment: CDR1 SGHDT and CDR2 YYEEEE. This CDR3 comprises 16 residues. CDR3 sequence (DNA): TGTGCCGGCAGCAGGAAAGGGGCTGGAACTATACGTGGCTACACCTTC. Its protein is CAGSRKGAGTIRGYTF.

This clonotype was counted many times. The chain carries TRBV6-1 and TRBJ2-1; 11 nucleotides agree with TRBD2. The germline gives CDR1 MNHNS, CDR2 SASEGT. This CDR3 contains 16 residues. V trimming: 8 bases; J trimming: 0 bases; junction bases outside the gene matches: 6. The CDR3: CASGLAGGISYNEQFF. DNA for the CDR3: TGTGCCAGCGGATTAGCGGGGGGGATCTCCTACAATGAGCAGTTCTTC.

The sample holds one count of this clonotype. V usage is TRBV12-3 or TRBV12-4 and J usage is TRBJ1-1; D is unclear. Trimming took off 6 bases at V and 6 bases at J, with 14 bases between the two ends. This CDR3 is 13 amino acids long. Here the CDR3 reads CASRPLMNAEAFF. The CDR3 nucleotides read TGTGCCAGCAGACCTCTAATGAATGCTGAAGCTTTCTTT.

As concerns this clonotype: A single base separates this from a much larger clone, so it may be a read error. Given the absence of the conserved phenylalanine or tryptophan at the CDR3 end, a read error is likely. The rearrangement links TRBV20-1 to TRBJ2-5; D might be TRBD1 (6 bases). Per the germline V gene, CDR1 is DFQATT and CDR2 is SNEGSKA (reference sequence). V was cut by 1 base and J by 2 bases, with 14 bases left in between. CDR3 length: 15 residues. Here the CDR3 reads CSARAEQGEQETQYL. The CDR3 nucleotides read TGCAGTGCTAGAGCCGAACAGGGAGAACAAGAGACCCAGTACTTA.

For this clonotype: Being one base from a much bigger clone, this may be a read error. The chain carries TRBV14 and TRBJ2-1, with 8 bases aligning to TRBD1. CDR3 length equals 14 residues. In germline, CDR1 is SGHDN, CDR2 FVKESK. In DNA form, the CDR3 reads TGTGTCAGCAGCCAAGCCACAGGGGGAGGTGAGCAGTTCTTC. It yields the protein CVSSQATGGGEQFF.

In the case of this clonotype: Compared with germline, one end of the junction differs, possibly owing to a read error. The chain couples TRBV6-1 to TRBJ1-5; D remains unclear. This CDR3 spans 17 amino acids. Per germline, CDR1 MNHNS and CDR2 SASEGT. DNA for the CDR3: TGTGCCAGCAGTGAAGAGCGAGGGAGGCTGACTTATCAGCCCCACCATTTT. This codes for CASSEERGRLTYQPHHF.